These T cell receptor beta chains were read from a single sample in a study of immune cell composition in non-small cell lung cancer. Profiled with immunoSEQ multiplex PCR; TCRdb holds only in-frame clones, not every one. The sample lists around 4,500 clones, roughly 88% seen once, with roughly 9.9% in the top ten. The sequencing input was lung tumor tissue. These receptors originate from a human donor with non-small cell lung cancer. The CDR3 runs from the conserved cysteine through the conserved F or W. A D gene is named only where the DNA matches it firmly. Some rows mark clone size as missing; the rest say once, few, many or name a class of expanded clone.

>.|TRBJ1-3|TRBV19|14|.
CASSSAGGGNTIYF
TGTGCCAGTAGTTCAGCCGGCGGGGGAAACACCATATATTTT
>.|TRBJ2-3|TRBV5-1|20|TRBD2
CASSLGLEFWGGEGTDTQYF
TGCGCCAGCAGCTTAGGCCTTGAGTTTTGGGGGGGAGAAGGCACAGATACGCAGTATTTT
>.|TRBJ2-7|TRBV5-4|14|TRBD2
CASSLTGGTYEQYF
TGTGCCAGCAGCTTGACGGGAGGAACCTACGAGCAGTACTTC
>.|TRBJ2-1|TRBV6-1|12|.
CASNLEGGEQFF
TGTGCCAGCAACTTAGAAGGAGGTGAGCAGTTCTTC
>.|TRBJ2-3|TRBV5-6|15|TRBD2
CASSLPGEGADTQYF
TGTGCCAGCAGCTTGCCCGGGGAGGGTGCAGATACGCAGTATTTT
>.|TRBJ2-5|TRBV18|13|.
CASSPQGQETQYF
TGTGCCAGCTCACCACAGGGGCAAGAGACCCAGTACTTC
>.|TRBJ2-1|TRBV11-2|12|.
CASGRRSNEQFF
TGTGCCAGCGGGAGGCGAAGCAATGAGCAGTTCTTC
>once|TRBJ1-1|TRBV6-1|15|.
CASSEEAGWNTEAFF
TGTGCCAGCAGTGAAGAGGCAGGGTGGAACACTGAAGCTTTCTTT
>.|TRBJ1-1|TRBV10-1|12|.
CASSSPEGKAFF
TGCGCCAGCTCAAGTCCGGAGGGGAAAGCTTTCTTT
>.|TRBJ2-5|TRBV6-1|15|TRBD1
CASTTLGQGGETQYF
TGTGCCAGCACTACCCTGGGACAGGGTGGGGAGACCCAGTACTTC
>.|TRBJ1-2|TRBV5-6|11|.
CASSFGVGYTF
TGTGCCAGCAGCTTCGGAGTTGGCTACACCTTC
>.|TRBJ2-7|TRBV6-5|13|.
CASSRGWPYEQYF
TGTGCCAGCAGCCGAGGGTGGCCCTACGAGCAGTACTTC
>.|TRBJ1-1|TRBV6-1|14|.
CASSEIDSNTEAFF
TGTGCCAGCAGTGAAATTGACAGCAACACTGAAGCTTTCTTT
>.|TRBJ2-7|TRBV11-1|14|TRBD1
CASSPRDRSYEQYF
TGTGCCAGCAGCCCAAGGGACAGGAGCTACGAGCAGTACTTC
>.|TRBJ2-1|TRBV9|16|TRBD2
CASSSRPGLAGKEQFF
TGTGCCAGCAGCAGCCGACCGGGACTAGCGGGAAAAGAGCAGTTCTTC
>.|TRBJ2-7|TRBV2|14|TRBD2
CASSVTGLAHEQYF
TGTGCCAGCAGTGTAACGGGACTAGCGCACGAGCAGTACTTC
>.|TRBJ2-2|TRBV5-1|16|TRBD1
CASSPGQGLNTGELFF
TGCGCCAGCAGCCCCGGACAGGGCCTTAACACCGGGGAGCTGTTTTTT
>.|TRBJ1-1|TRBV5-8|14|TRBD1
CASSLQGAVTEAFF
TGTGCCAGCAGCTTACAGGGGGCGGTCACTGAAGCTTTCTTT
>.|TRBJ2-5|TRBV29-1|17|TRBD2
CSVEDPRGGSGSETQYF
TGCAGCGTTGAAGACCCGCGGGGGGGTAGCGGGAGTGAGACCCAGTACTTC
>once|TRBJ2-2|TRBV7-3|16|TRBD1
CASSPSGQGLSGELFF
TGTGCCAGCAGCCCCTCGGGACAGGGGCTCTCCGGGGAGCTGTTTTTT
>.|TRBJ1-6|TRBV6-1|13|.
CASKPFGYSPLHF
TGTGCCAGCAAGCCCTTCGGTTATTCACCCCTCCACTTT
>.|TRBJ2-3|TRBV25-1|16|.
CASSLGGDRSTDTQYF
TGTGCCAGCAGTCTAGGGGGGGACCGTAGCACAGATACGCAGTATTTT
>.|TRBJ2-5|TRBV19|14|.
CASSRTVRLETQYF
TGTGCCAGTAGCCGGACAGTGAGGTTGGAGACCCAGTACTTC
>.|TRBJ2-7|TRBV5-4|14|.
CASSLAGGDYEQYF
TGTGCCAGCAGCTTGGCCGGGGGAGACTACGAGCAGTACTTC
>.|TRBJ2-4|TRBV15|14|.
CATSGSGVENIQYF
TGTGCCACCAGCGGGAGTGGGGTTGAAAACATTCAGTACTTC
>.|TRBJ2-7|TRBV5-5|16|.
CASSLEEADDPYEQYF
TGTGCCAGCAGCTTGGAGGAAGCGGACGACCCCTACGAGCAGTACTTC
>.|TRBJ2-7|TRBV14|17|TRBD1
CASSQGTGGVSGDEQYF
TGTGCCAGCAGCCAAGGGACAGGGGGCGTTTCGGGAGACGAGCAGTACTTC
>.|TRBJ2-7|TRBV2|15|.
CASSEPAGSRYEQYF
TGTGCCAGCAGTGAGCCGGCAGGCAGTCGCTACGAGCAGTACTTC
>.|TRBJ2-2|TRBV19|16|.
CASNSAPGENTGELFF
TGTGCCAGTAATTCGGCCCCGGGGGAGAACACCGGGGAGCTGTTTTTT
>once|TRBJ1-1|TRBV7-9|15|.
CASSLLARSGTEAFF
TGTGCCAGCAGCTTACTGGCACGGTCGGGCACTGAAGCTTTCTTT
>.|TRBJ2-7|TRBV6-5|13|.
CASSYTDSGEQYF
TGTGCCAGCAGTTACACGGACAGCGGCGAGCAGTACTTC
>.|TRBJ1-1|TRBV6-5|15|.
CASSYSNRVDTEAFF
TGTGCCAGCAGTTACTCGAACAGGGTCGACACTGAAGCTTTCTTT
>.|TRBJ1-1|TRBV7-2|13|.
CASSLDRVGEAFF
TGTGCCAGCAGCTTAGACAGGGTAGGAGAAGCTTTCTTT
>.|TRBJ2-5|TRBV5-1|13|TRBD1
CASTKTGGETQYF
TGCGCCAGCACCAAGACAGGGGGGGAGACCCAGTACTTC
>.|TRBJ2-3|TRBV4-1|17|.
CASSQDSGGGHTDTQYF
TGCGCCAGCAGCCAAGATTCGGGCGGAGGGCACACAGATACGCAGTATTTT
>.|TRBJ2-1|TRBV27|16|.
CASSPRKATGMGEQFF
TGTGCCAGCAGTCCCCGGAAGGCTACGGGAATGGGGGAGCAGTTCTTC
>.|TRBJ2-1|TRBV4-2|16|.
CASSPLPAGRGNEQFF
TGTGCCAGCAGCCCCTTGCCGGCGGGACGAGGGAACGAGCAGTTCTTC
>.|TRBJ2-7|TRBV11-1|13|.
CASSPHTGSEQYF
TGTGCCAGCAGCCCTCATACAGGGTCCGAGCAGTACTTC
>.|TRBJ2-5|TRBV30|15|TRBD2
CAWRRLAGGEETQYF
TGTGCCTGGAGAAGATTAGCGGGAGGGGAAGAGACCCAGTACTTC
>.|TRBJ1-5|TRBV5-8|15|TRBD1
CASSWGTGGNQPQHF
TGTGCCAGCAGCTGGGGGACAGGGGGCAATCAGCCCCAGCATTTT
>few|TRBJ2-7|TRBV7-2|16|TRBD2
CASSLDERREGAEQYF
TGTGCCAGCAGCTTGGACGAACGGCGGGAGGGCGCCGAGCAGTACTTC
>.|TRBJ2-1|TRBV7-2|15|TRBD2
CASSGRLAGRNEQFF
TGTGCCAGCAGCGGTCGACTAGCGGGACGCAATGAGCAGTTCTTC
>.|TRBJ1-1|TRBV10-3|15|.
CAISETETQNTEAFF
TGTGCCATCAGTGAAACGGAGACCCAGAACACTGAAGCTTTCTTT
>.|TRBJ2-7|TRBV7-9|15|.
CASSLDGGPSYEQYF
TGTGCCAGCAGCTTAGATGGCGGTCCTTCCTACGAGCAGTACTTC
>.|TRBJ2-7|TRBV14|14|.
CASSPDRYPYEQYF
TGTGCCAGCAGCCCCGACAGGTACCCCTACGAGCAGTACTTC
>.|TRBJ1-3|TRBV7-6|13|.
CASSSSSGNTIYF
TGTGCCAGCAGCTCTAGTTCTGGAAACACCATATATTTT
>.|TRBJ2-7|TRBV2|15|.
CASSEALQKSYEQYF
TGTGCCAGCAGTGAAGCGCTACAGAAATCCTACGAGCAGTACTTC
>.|TRBJ1-4|TRBV5-1|16|.
CASSLTDSRANEKLFF
TGCGCCAGCAGCCTTACTGACAGTCGAGCTAATGAAAAACTGTTTTTT